The 32 T cell receptor beta chains below were found in one sample sequenced in a study of T cells after yellow fever vaccination. MiXCR, run by TCRdb on the 5' RACE reads, gives a single entry per CDR3 protein. This sample yields under 400,000 distinct CDR3 sequences, of which roughly 10% are seen a single time; around 19% belongs to the top ten. The source was PBMCs, collected on the day of the first yellow fever vaccination. The source of these receptors is a man younger than 30 who received the YFV17D yellow fever vaccine.

This clonotype was observed a handful of times. The CDR3 is CATSRGSRGFSGANVLTF. The DNA for the CDR3 is TGTGCCACCAGCAGAGGTAGCAGGGGATTTTCTGGGGCCAACGTCCTGACTTTC. This rearrangement joins TRBV15 to TRBJ2-6; weak D call: TRBD1 (6 bases). Trimming pared 1 base from V and 1 base from J, leaving 14 bases between. CDR1 and CDR2 (germline): LNHNV, YYDKDF (reference sequence). The CDR3 covers 18 residues.

There are a few counts of this clonotype. The rearrangement joins TRBV7-2 to TRBJ1-3, with no clear D. The length of the CDR3 is 16 residues. The V gene's germline CDR1 is SGHTA and CDR2 FQGNSA. V was clipped by 6 bases and J by 8 bases, with 23 bases between them. The CDR3 loop reads CASSPLGVGVADTIYF. Written as DNA, the CDR3 is TGTGCCAGCAGTCCATTAGGCGTCGGGGTTGCGGACACCATATATTTT.

This chain connects TRBV7-9 to TRBJ2-5; TRBD1 matches at 11 bases. J gave up 1 base and V 6 bases, and 4 bases lay outside the gene matches. The germline V gene encodes CDR1 SEHNR and CDR2 FQNEAQ (reference sequence). This CDR3 is 15 amino acids long. The CDR3 DNA is TGTGCCAGCAGTTTCGGACAGGGGGCCCAAGAGACCCAGTACTTC. It specifies CASSFGQGAQETQYF. Full variable domain (missing parts from reference TRBV7-9 and TRBJ2-5): DTGVSQNPRHKITKRGQNVTFRCDPISEHNRLYWYRQTLGQGPEFLTYFQNEAQLEKSRLLSDRFSAERPKGSFSTLEIQRTEQGDSAMYLCASSFGQGAQETQYFGPGTRLLVL.

This clonotype was seen repeatedly, ten times or more. CDR3 bases: TGTGCCAGCAGCCCGAGATTGGATACGCAGTATTTT. Its protein is CASSPRLDTQYF. The chain joins TRBV7-8 to TRBJ2-3; D is unresolved. The CDR3 is made up of 12 amino acids. Per germline, CDR1 SGHVS and CDR2 FQNEAQ. Trimming removed 5 bases at V and 6 bases at J, with 9 bases between.

V is TRBV5-1 and J is TRBJ2-5; 7 bases are shared with TRBD1. The CDR3 covers 16 residues. With 0 bases clipped from V and 3 bases from J, the junction kept 8 bases outside the gene matches. Looked up from germline, CDR1 is SGHRS and CDR2 is YFSETQ. For the CDR3, the DNA is TGCGCCAGCAGCTTGGCCGGGACAGAACGAAAAGAGACCCAGTACTTC. It yields the protein CASSLAGTERKETQYF.

This clonotype turned up a few times. The chain employs TRBV20-1 and TRBJ1-2; TRBD1 matches at 8 bases. V lost 6 bases, J lost 6 bases, and 12 bases stayed unmatched. Germline CDR1 and CDR2: DFQATT and SNEGSKA (reference sequence). This CDR3 has 14 amino acids. CDR3 region: CSALGPTGADGYTF. CDR3 nucleotides: TGCAGTGCCCTTGGCCCGACAGGGGCTGATGGCTACACCTTC.

The chain uses TRBV7-2 and TRBJ2-1; D gene ambiguous. The CDR3 length is 16 residues. Germline V gene lookup returns CDR1 SGHTA and CDR2 FQGNSA. The germline V and J ends were trimmed by 0 bases and 1 base, with 10 bases remaining between them. The CDR3 region has the DNA TGTGCCAGCAGCTTAGCGCTTGGACGGTCCTACAATGAGCAGTTCTTC. Protein product: CASSLALGRSYNEQFF.

A few counts support this clonotype. This chain joins TRBV7-2 and TRBJ1-1; 8 bases match TRBD1. The CDR3 runs to 14 residues. Losses at the gene ends were 5 bases for V and 0 bases for J; bases not matched to a gene: 2. The germline gives CDR1 SGHTA, CDR2 FQGNSA. The CDR3 DNA is TGTGCCAGCAGCCAGGGGGCATTGAACACTGAAGCTTTCTTT. Its protein is CASSQGALNTEAFF.

This clonotype turned up a few times. The V call is TRBV9, the J call TRBJ2-3; D not certain. The germline V and J ends were trimmed by 3 bases and 2 bases, with 22 bases remaining between them. Germline V CDR1 and CDR2: SGDLS, YYNGEE. The CDR3 extends over 18 amino acids. CDR3 nucleotide sequence: TGTGCCAGCAGCGACCCCCGCTTTTCAGTCGAATCCACAGATACGCAGTATTTT. Protein product: CASSDPRFSVESTDTQYF.

This chain joins TRBV7-9 and TRBJ2-5; TRBD2 aligns across 11 bases. CDR1 SEHNR and CDR2 FQNEAQ come from the germline V gene (reference sequence). This CDR3 spans 17 amino acids. V was clipped by 1 base and J by 4 bases; unmatched bases: 8. CDR3 protein: CASSLDNLAGGLETQYF. The CDR3 DNA reads TGTGCCAGCAGCTTAGACAACCTAGCGGGGGGCTTAGAGACCCAGTACTTC. Full variable domain (missing parts from reference TRBV7-9 and TRBJ2-5): DTGVSQNPRHKITKRGQNVTFRCDPISEHNRLYWYRQTLGQGPEFLTYFQNEAQLEKSRLLSDRFSAERPKGSFSTLEIQRTEQGDSAMYLCASSLDNLAGGLETQYFGPGTRLLVL.

The gene calls are TRBV7-2 and TRBJ2-1; 9 nucleotides agree with TRBD1. Germline values: CDR1 SGHTA, CDR2 FQGNSA. J gave up 7 bases and V 2 bases, and 9 bases lay outside the gene matches. The CDR3 extends over 16 amino acids. This chain's CDR3 is CASSLTGQGIWNEQFF. The CDR3 DNA is TGTGCCAGCAGCTTAACCGGACAGGGGATTTGGAATGAGCAGTTCTTC.

A few counts support this clonotype. J is TRBJ2-4 and V is TRBV28; D might be TRBD1 (5 bases). Per germline, CDR1 MDHEN and CDR2 SYDVKM. Trimming took 4 bases from V and 3 from J, leaving 19 bases between them. This CDR3 comprises 17 residues. The CDR3 region has the DNA TGTGCCAGCAGTTCCTTAGGTGTCAGGGCAGGCAAAAACATTCAGTACTTC. Translation gives CASSSLGVRAGKNIQYF. The full variable domain, rest sourced from reference TRBV28 and TRBJ2-4, is DVKVTQSSRYLVKRTGEKVFLECVQDMDHENMFWYRQDPGLGLRLIYFSYDVKMKEKGDIPEGYSVSREKKERFSLILESASTNQTSMYLCASSSLGVRAGKNIQYFGAGTRLSVL.

On this clonotype: A read error may explain this, as a much larger clone is one base away. The chain combines TRBV4-1 with TRBJ2-7; D is perhaps TRBD1 (5 bases). Germline CDR1 reads MGHRA; CDR2 reads YSYEKL. This CDR3 spans 17 amino acids. Trimming shortened V by 5 bases and J by 5 bases, and 25 bases separated the two germline ends. In DNA form, the CDR3 reads TGCGCCAGCAGCTTTCGTATCGGCCGACAGAGTAATGACGAGCAGTACTTC. Encoded protein: CASSFRIGRQSNDEQYF.

This clonotype appeared a few times. The rearrangement joins TRBV6-1 to TRBJ2-2; the match to TRBD1 covers 7 bases. The V gene's germline CDR1 is MNHNS and CDR2 SASEGT. J lost 1 base, V lost 7 bases, and 9 bases had no gene match. The CDR3 has 16 residues. CDR3 in DNA: TGTGCCAGCAAAAGAACAGGGGCGCGGAACACCGGGGAGCTGTTTTTT. Translated, it gives CASKRTGARNTGELFF.

This clonotype was detected a few times. The chain combines TRBV6-5 with TRBJ2-7, with D perhaps matching TRBD2 (6 bases). Germline CDR1 and CDR2: MNHEY and SVGAGI. Between the trimmed V and J ends, which lost 2 bases and 4 bases, there was a span of 12 bases. This CDR3 contains 14 residues. CDR3 sequence: CASSYASTRYEQYF. CDR3 DNA sequence: TGTGCCAGCAGTTACGCCTCGACTAGATACGAGCAGTACTTC.

This clonotype was detected only a few times. This sequence joins TRBV4-1 and TRBJ2-7; 10 nucleotides align to TRBD1. Losses at the gene ends were 0 bases for V and 7 bases for J; bases not matched to a gene: 12. This CDR3 spans 17 amino acids. CDR1 is MGHRA and CDR2 is YSYEKL in the germline V gene. This chain's CDR3 is CASSQDRKSGQGTEQYF. CDR3 nucleotide sequence: TGCGCCAGCAGCCAAGATCGAAAATCGGGACAGGGGACAGAGCAGTACTTC.

There are a few counts of this clonotype. The chain joins TRBV5-1 to TRBJ2-3; 8 bases are shared with TRBD1. Germline V gives CDR1 SGHRS, CDR2 YFSETQ. V dropped 4 bases and J dropped 3; count of bases not matched to a gene: 4. This CDR3 has 14 amino acids. The CDR3 nucleotides are TGCGCCAGCAGCACCCGGGACAGGACAGATACGCAGTATTTT. This sequence encodes CASSTRDRTDTQYF.

The J gene is TRBJ2-1, the V gene TRBV20-1; TRBD2 matches 11 bases. Losses at the gene ends were 6 bases for V and 4 bases for J; bases not matched to a gene: 5. The CDR3 has 14 residues. Germline V gene sequence: CDR1 DFQATT, CDR2 SNEGSKA (reference sequence). CDR3 amino acids: CSAPTSGGYNEQFF. For the CDR3, the DNA is TGCAGTGCGCCAACTAGCGGGGGTTACAATGAGCAGTTCTTC.

This clonotype has ten or more counts. The chain carries TRBV5-1 and TRBJ2-6; D uncertain. Germline assignment: CDR1 SGHRS and CDR2 YFSETQ. There are 14 residues in the CDR3. Trimming cost V 4 bases and J 0 bases, with 5 bases left between them. The DNA for the CDR3 is TGCGCCAGCAGCGGAGACTCTGGGGCCAACGTCCTGACTTTC. Translating gives CASSGDSGANVLTF.

The chain combines TRBV12-3 or TRBV12-4 with TRBJ1-1; D is unresolved. V lost 3 bases and J 6 bases, leaving 8 bases between the germline ends. The CDR3 consists of 12 residues. CDR3 sequence: CASSLTRAEAFF. Written as DNA, the CDR3 is TGTGCCAGCAGTTTGACACGCGCTGAAGCTTTCTTT.

This clonotype was counted at least ten times. The rearrangement joins TRBV7-2 to TRBJ2-1; the D call may be TRBD1 or TRBD2 (5 bases each). The CDR3 covers 16 residues. Germline CDR1 and CDR2: SGHTA and FQGNSA. The V gene lost 0 bases and the J gene lost 0 bases, with 9 bases spanning the gap. The CDR3 loop reads CASSLAGTSSYNEQFF. Written as DNA, the CDR3 is TGTGCCAGCAGCTTAGCAGGGACGAGCTCCTACAATGAGCAGTTCTTC.

This clonotype was observed at least ten times. J is TRBJ1-4 and V is TRBV30; D perhaps matches TRBD1 (5 bases). The V gene's germline CDR1 is GTSNPN and CDR2 SVGIG (reference sequence). Trimming took 3 bases from V and 10 from J, leaving 21 bases between them. This CDR3 has 15 residues. The chain's CDR3 is CAWSDTGALGGKLFF. The CDR3 DNA reads as TGTGCCTGGAGCGACACCGGGGCCCTCGGTGGAAAACTGTTTTTT.

This clonotype came up a few times. The V and J genes are TRBV29-1 and TRBJ1-1; D remains ambiguous. The CDR3 totals 15 residues. In germline, CDR1 is SQVTM, CDR2 ANQGSEA. The V end was cut by 6 bases, the J end by 0 bases, with 17 bases between. The CDR3 bases are TGCAGCGTCGGTACCGATTATAGGGTGAACACTGAAGCTTTCTTT. Its protein product is CSVGTDYRVNTEAFF.

This clonotype appeared once. This may stem from a read error, because a much larger clone lies one nucleotide away. The chain links TRBV24-1 to TRBJ2-5; possible D gene TRBD2, 5 bases. Trimming pared 6 bases from V and 3 bases from J, leaving 7 bases between. Germline V lookup: CDR1 KGHDR, CDR2 SFDVKD. The CDR3 is 12 residues long. The CDR3 loop reads CATSFGEETQYF. For the CDR3, the DNA is TGTGCCACCAGTTTCGGGGAAGAGACCCAGTACTTC.

There are a few counts of this clonotype. The chain links TRBV7-2 to TRBJ2-5; no definite D call. Germline V CDR1 and CDR2: SGHTA, FQGNSA. This CDR3 contains 13 residues. V lost 4 bases to trimming and J lost 5 bases, with 11 bases between them. Here the CDR3 reads CASSYPERETQYF. For the CDR3, the DNA is TGTGCCAGCAGCTATCCGGAACGGGAGACCCAGTACTTC. Full variable domain (rest looked up from reference TRBV7-2 and TRBJ2-5): GAGVSQSPSNKVTEKGKDVELRCDPISGHTALYWYRQSLGQGLEFLIYFQGNSAPDKSGLPSDRFSAERTGGSVSTLTIQRTQQEDSAVYLCASSYPERETQYFGPGTRLLVL.

V usage is TRBV18 and J usage is TRBJ2-7; 12 nucleotides align to TRBD2. CDR1 KGHSH and CDR2 LQKENI come from the germline V gene. CDR3 length: 16 amino acids. Losses at the gene ends were 8 bases for V and 6 bases for J; bases not matched to a gene: 14. Here the CDR3 reads CASATAGTSGFSEQYF. The CDR3 DNA reads TGTGCCAGCGCCACCGCCGGGACTAGCGGGTTCAGCGAGCAGTACTTC.

The chain has TRBV25-1 and TRBJ2-5; 8 nucleotides match TRBD1. Germline V gives CDR1 MGHDK, CDR2 SYGVNS. Trimming took 8 bases from V and 4 from J; bases not matched to a gene: 6. The CDR3 consists of 13 residues. In DNA form, the CDR3 reads TGTGCCAGCCAGACAGGGGCGGGAGAGACCCAGTACTTC. It specifies CASQTGAGETQYF.

This clonotype has at least ten counts. The J gene is TRBJ1-4, the V gene TRBV6-1; D uncertain. The CDR3 length is 14 residues. CDR1 is MNHNS and CDR2 is SASEGT in the germline V gene. V dropped 5 bases and J dropped 3 bases, with 10 bases sitting between them. The CDR3 is CASSTGESNEKLFF. The CDR3 nucleotides are TGTGCCAGCAGTACGGGAGAGTCTAATGAAAAACTGTTTTTT.

The rearrangement uses TRBV20-1 and TRBJ2-3, with D unclear. The V gene lost 3 bases and the J gene lost 1 base, with 5 bases spanning the gap. The CDR3 runs 12 residues. The germline V gene has CDR1 DFQATT and CDR2 SNEGSKA (reference sequence). CDR3 loop: CSASGRTDTQYF. Written as DNA, the CDR3 is TGCAGTGCTAGCGGCCGCACAGATACGCAGTATTTT.

The V and J genes are TRBV7-2 and TRBJ2-7, with D tentatively TRBD2 (6 bases). The germline V gene encodes CDR1 SGHTA and CDR2 FQGNSA. Trimming took 1 base from V and 5 from J, leaving 12 bases between them. The CDR3 loop spans 14 amino acids. The CDR3 sequence is CASSLGLVGNEQYF. DNA for the CDR3: TGTGCCAGCAGCTTAGGACTAGTGGGGAACGAGCAGTACTTC.

V gene TRBV4-1 combines with J gene TRBJ2-2; 8 nucleotides match TRBD2. CDR1 is MGHRA and CDR2 is YSYEKL in the germline V gene. The CDR3 sequence is 16 residues long. V lost 1 base, J lost 7 bases, and 8 bases stayed unmatched. The CDR3 coding sequence is TGCGCCAGCAGCCAAGCACGGGGGGGCCGGTTCGGGGAGCTGTTTTTT. Residues: CASSQARGGRFGELFF.

V gene TRBV6-2 or TRBV6-3 combines with J gene TRBJ1-1; D is undetermined. Germline V gene data show CDR1 as MNHEY and CDR2 as SVGEGT. With 4 bases removed from V and 1 base from J, the gap between germline ends came to 7 bases. CDR3 length: 13 residues. CDR3 bases: TGTGCCAGCAGTTTGGCAAAGAACACTGAAGCTTTCTTT. Translating it yields CASSLAKNTEAFF.